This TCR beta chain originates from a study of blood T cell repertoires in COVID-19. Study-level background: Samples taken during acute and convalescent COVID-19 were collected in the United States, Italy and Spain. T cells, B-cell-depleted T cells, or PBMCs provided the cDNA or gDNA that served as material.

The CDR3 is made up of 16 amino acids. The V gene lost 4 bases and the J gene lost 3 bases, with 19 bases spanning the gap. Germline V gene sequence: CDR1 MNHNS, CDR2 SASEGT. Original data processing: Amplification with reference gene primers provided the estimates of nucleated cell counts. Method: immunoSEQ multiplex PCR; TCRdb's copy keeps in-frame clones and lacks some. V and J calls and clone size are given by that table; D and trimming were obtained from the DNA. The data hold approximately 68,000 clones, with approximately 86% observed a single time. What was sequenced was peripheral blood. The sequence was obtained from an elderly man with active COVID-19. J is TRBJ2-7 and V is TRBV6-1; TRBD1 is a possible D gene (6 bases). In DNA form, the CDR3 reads TGTGCCAGCAGTGCCGGGACAAGTAATGGTCTCTACGAGCAGTACTTC. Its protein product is CASSAGTSNGLYEQYF.